This T cell receptor delta chain was sequenced in a study of γδ T cells in repeated Plasmodium falciparum infection. TCRdb re-called the multiplex PCR reads through CATT. This sample yields 70,000 to 95,000 delta-chain clones, of which more than 1.4% are seen a single time; roughly 8.1% belongs to the top ten. In its sample, this clone was seen a few times. TCRdb assigns this DNA the protein of a much larger clone, which departs from its translation at residue 11; this likely reflects a read error, and the protein shown comes from translating the DNA. This receptor was identified in a pool of human donors (malaria-infected and uninfected, not separated). Input material: gamma-delta T cells from blood.

The CDR3 sequence: CALGHPWIWRPIF. CDR3 DNA: TGTGCTCTTGGGCACCCTTGGATATGGAGACCCATCTTT. J gene calling gave no result, while the V gene is TRDV1; TRDD3, the D gene given by the table, was not confirmed from the DNA. Germline lookup yields CDR1 TSWWSYY and CDR2 QGS. This CDR3 is 13 amino acids long.